These T cell receptor beta chains were read from a single sample in a study of cytomegalovirus exposure and HLA in healthy donors. The table came from immunoSEQ multiplex PCR; TCRdb's copy has only in-frame clones and leaves some out. The sample data list roughly 200,000 clones. The material sequenced was PBMCs. These receptors were obtained from a girl aged 2 to 10 in good health and CMV-seropositive. The CDR3 runs from the conserved cysteine through the conserved F or W. A D gene is named only where the DNA matches it firmly.

J,V,D,length,CDR3,DNA
TRBJ2-3,TRBV2,TRBD1,14,CASSKGQGTDTQYF,TGTGCCAGCAGTAAGGGACAGGGCACAGATACGCAGTATTTT
TRBJ2-7,TRBV29-1,NA,16,CSASGWGRRAPYEQYF,TGCAGCGCGTCCGGCTGGGGGCGTAGGGCTCCCTACGAGCAGTACTTC
TRBJ2-7,TRBV29-1,TRBD1,15,CSVEEADRANNEQYF,TGCAGCGTTGAAGAGGCCGACAGGGCGAATAACGAGCAGTACTTC
TRBJ1-5,TRBV4-1,NA,16,CASSQIGSGSNQPQHF,TGCGCCAGCAGCCAAATAGGAAGCGGGAGCAATCAGCCCCAGCATTTT
TRBJ2-3,TRBV7-6,TRBD2,14,CASSLLAGEDTQYF,TGTGCCAGCAGCTTACTAGCGGGAGAAGATACGCAGTATTTT
TRBJ1-3,TRBV27,NA,15,CASSLQGYGRSPIYF,TGTGCCAGCAGTTTACAGGGTTATGGCCGCTCCCCCATATATTTT
TRBJ1-5,TRBV28,TRBD1,15,CASSRTGNSNQPQHF,TGTGCCAGCAGTCGGACAGGGAATAGCAATCAGCCCCAGCATTTT
TRBJ1-5,TRBV18,NA,13,CASSPTGGQPQHF,TGTGCCAGCTCACCGACAGGAGGACAGCCCCAGCATTTT
TRBJ2-5,TRBV4-1,TRBD1,17,CASSQGAGTGHVGTQYF,TGCGCCAGCAGCCAAGGAGCCGGGACAGGACACGTCGGGACCCAGTACTTC
TRBJ2-1,TRBV13,NA,19,CASSLGGGWSSTHYNEQFF,TGTGCCAGCAGCTTAGGAGGGGGATGGAGCTCAACACACTACAATGAGCAGTTCTTC
TRBJ2-5,TRBV27,TRBD2,16,CASSIRGTRSQETQYF,TGTGCCAGCAGCATCCGAGGGACTAGATCCCAAGAGACCCAGTACTTC
TRBJ2-2,TRBV28,TRBD1,18,CAITSTPGTGKNTGELFF,TGTGCCATTACTTCGACCCCCGGGACAGGGAAAAACACCGGGGAGCTGTTTTTT
TRBJ2-2,TRBV19,TRBD2,17,CASSPLHTSGLTGELFF,TGTGCCAGTAGTCCTTTGCATACTAGCGGCCTCACCGGGGAGCTGTTTTTT
TRBJ1-5,TRBV28,NA,14,CASSSGQRNQPQHF,TGTGCCAGCAGTTCCGGACAGCGCAATCAGCCCCAGCATTTT
TRBJ2-7,TRBV29-1,TRBD2,13,CSVELAGAHEQYF,TGCAGCGTCGAGCTAGCGGGAGCGCACGAGCAGTACTTC
TRBJ2-5,TRBV6-5,NA,15,CASSPNMAGQETQYF,TGTGCCAGCAGCCCCAATATGGCAGGTCAAGAGACCCAGTACTTC
TRBJ2-7,TRBV5-1,NA,14,CASSLDPVSYEQYF,TGCGCCAGCAGCTTGGATCCAGTTTCCTACGAGCAGTACTTC
TRBJ1-2,TRBV19,NA,14,CASSPFRENHGYTF,TGTGCCAGTAGTCCGTTTAGAGAGAACCATGGCTACACCTTC
TRBJ2-1,TRBV7-2,TRBD2,17,CASSLARTSGRHNEQFF,TGTGCCAGCAGCTTAGCCCGGACTAGCGGGCGACACAATGAGCAGTTCTTC
TRBJ2-1,TRBV5-1,TRBD1,14,CASSMGQLYNEQFF,TGCGCCAGCAGCATGGGACAGTTATACAATGAGCAGTTCTTC
TRBJ2-5,TRBV7-6,NA,15,CASSPGTGGLETQYF,TGTGCCAGCAGCCCCGGGACTGGGGGGTTGGAGACCCAGTACTTC
TRBJ2-1,TRBV6-1,NA,13,CASSEQDSNEQFF,TGTGCCAGCAGTGAACAGGACAGCAATGAGCAGTTCTTC
TRBJ2-1,TRBV5-6,TRBD2,15,CASAGGTSIYNEQFF,TGTGCCAGCGCCGGGGGGACTTCGATATACAATGAGCAGTTCTTC
TRBJ2-5,TRBV5-1,NA,12,CASSRGAETQYF,TGCGCCAGCAGCAGAGGCGCAGAGACCCAGTACTTC
TRBJ2-7,TRBV27,TRBD2,16,CASSFRLSGRAREQYF,TGTGCCAGCAGTTTCCGACTTAGCGGGAGGGCTAGGGAGCAGTACTTC
TRBJ2-2,TRBV11-2,NA,12,CASSFLDGELFF,TGTGCCAGCAGCTTTCTAGACGGGGAGCTGTTTTTT
TRBJ2-1,TRBV7-9,NA,16,CAGTHVILSSYNEQFF,TGTGCTGGGACTCATGTTATCTTAAGCTCCTACAATGAGCAGTTCTTC
TRBJ2-3,TRBV4-2,NA,16,CASSQAGGAGTDTQYF,TGTGCCAGCAGCCAAGCAGGAGGTGCTGGCACAGATACGCAGTATTTT
TRBJ2-2,TRBV6-5,NA,15,CASSYTGFTTGELFF,TGTGCCAGCAGCTACACGGGGTTTACCACCGGGGAGCTGTTTTTT
TRBJ2-7,TRBV4-1,TRBD2,16,CASSSAPSGGSYEQYF,TGCGCCAGCAGCTCGGCCCCTAGCGGGGGCTCCTACGAGCAGTACTTC
TRBJ1-5,TRBV28,TRBD1,15,CASGLGQGLNQPQHF,TGTGCCAGCGGCCTGGGACAGGGCCTCAATCAGCCCCAGCATTTT
TRBJ2-3,TRBV7-8,TRBD2,18,CASRVGGSHRVGTDTQYF,TGTGCCAGCCGGGTTGGCGGGAGCCACCGGGTCGGCACAGATACGCAGTATTTT
TRBJ1-2,TRBV7-9,NA,14,CASSFTAANYGYTF,TGTGCCAGCAGCTTCACAGCCGCCAACTATGGCTACACCTTC
TRBJ2-5,TRBV27,NA,15,CASSSTGQGGETQYF,TGTGCCAGCAGCTCTACAGGGCAGGGTGGAGAGACCCAGTACTTC
TRBJ1-5,TRBV9,NA,15,CASSVEPSSNQPQHF,TGTGCCAGCAGCGTAGAACCCAGTAGCAATCAGCCCCAGCATTTT
TRBJ2-5,TRBV5-1,TRBD1,14,CASRSGGEGETQYF,TGCGCCTCGAGATCAGGGGGCGAAGGGGAGACCCAGTACTTC
TRBJ2-7,TRBV6-1,TRBD1,15,CASSEGAGGLNEQYF,TGTGCCAGCAGTGAAGGTGCAGGGGGCCTGAACGAGCAGTACTTC
TRBJ2-2,TRBV6-5,TRBD1,13,CASSRDSSGELFF,TGTGCCAGCAGCCGGGACAGTTCCGGGGAGCTGTTTTTT
TRBJ1-1,TRBV6-5,NA,13,CASIPTGYTEAFF,TGTGCCAGCATCCCAACGGGGTACACTGAAGCTTTCTTT
TRBJ2-5,TRBV5-1,NA,14,CASSLGGGVLEQYF,TGCGCCAGCAGCTTGGGGGGCGGCGTATTGGAGCAGTACTTC
TRBJ1-5,TRBV5-8,NA,14,CASSFGGSGQPQHF,TGTGCCAGCAGCTTCGGAGGGTCGGGGCAGCCCCAGCATTTT
TRBJ2-7,TRBV5-1,TRBD2,14,CASSWGGANYEQYF,TGCGCCAGCAGCTGGGGAGGGGCGAACTACGAGCAGTACTTC
TRBJ2-7,TRBV27,NA,16,CASSPYSLVEGDEQYF,TGTGCCAGCAGTCCATATTCTCTCGTTGAGGGGGACGAGCAGTACTTC
TRBJ1-2,TRBV5-6,NA,15,CASSLVVWGDYGYTF,TGTGCCAGCAGCTTGGTGGTTTGGGGAGACTATGGCTACACCTTC
TRBJ2-7,TRBV5-6,TRBD2,15,CASSLPGGGSYEQYF,TGTGCCAGCAGCCTCCCGGGGGGGGGAAGCTACGAGCAGTACTTC
TRBJ2-7,TRBV7-9,TRBD2,14,CASSYGTSVYEQYF,TGTGCCAGCAGCTACGGGACTAGCGTCTACGAGCAGTACTTC
TRBJ2-1,TRBV10-1,TRBD2,17,CASSDPGLAGVVNEQFF,TGCGCCAGCAGTGATCCAGGACTAGCGGGAGTAGTCAATGAGCAGTTCTTC
TRBJ2-7,TRBV7-9,NA,16,CASSSLEGHGVYEQYF,TGTGCCAGCAGCTCGCTCGAGGGCCATGGTGTCTACGAGCAGTACTTC
TRBJ2-7,TRBV10-3,NA,14,CAISAGQAVYEQYF,TGTGCCATCAGTGCTGGCCAGGCCGTCTACGAGCAGTACTTC
TRBJ1-4,TRBV6-1,NA,14,CASSESRNNEKLFF,TGTGCCAGCAGTGAGTCCAGGAATAATGAAAAACTGTTTTTT
TRBJ2-5,TRBV2,NA,12,CASSQGSETQYF,TGTGCCAGCAGCCAGGGGAGCGAGACCCAGTACTTC
TRBJ1-5,TRBV28,NA,15,CASSFRGYSNQPQHF,TGTGCCAGCAGTTTTCGGGGATATAGCAATCAGCCCCAGCATTTT
TRBJ1-2,TRBV5-4,NA,14,CASSLSGDNYGYTF,TGTGCCAGCAGCTTGTCGGGGGATAACTATGGCTACACCTTC
TRBJ1-2,TRBV19,TRBD1,15,CASSTGTGEVYGYTF,TGTGCCAGTAGTACTGGGACAGGGGAAGTCTATGGCTACACCTTC
TRBJ2-3,TRBV10-3,NA,17,CAISVVRFRGDADTQYF,TGTGCCATCAGTGTCGTGCGATTCCGGGGTGATGCAGATACGCAGTATTTT
TRBJ2-2,TRBV2,NA,14,CASSDSTNTGELFF,TGTGCCAGCAGTGACAGTACGAACACCGGGGAGCTGTTTTTT
TRBJ2-3,TRBV27,NA,13,CASSILGTDTQYF,TGTGCCAGCAGTATACTAGGCACAGATACGCAGTATTTT